This T cell receptor beta chain came from a study of control samples from healthy donors and cancer patients. The V and J ends lost 4 bases and 0 bases respectively, with 5 bases between them. CDR1 is SGHTS, CDR2 YDEGEE, per germline. This CDR3 region has 14 residues. Sequencing was performed with immunoSEQ multiplex PCR; in TCRdb, only in-frame clones are kept and a portion is missing. The sample holds about 140,000 clones; roughly 92% are singletons and the top ten take around 11%. The chain carries TRBV5-8 and TRBJ2-6, with D unclear. Sequencing used blood. The TCR sequence derives from a young man in good health. Written as DNA, the CDR3 is TGTGCCAGCAGCACACGCTCTGGGGCCAACGTCCTGACTTTC. This sequence encodes CASSTRSGANVLTF.